A selection of T cell receptor beta chains follows, all from one sample in a study of blood T cell repertoires in COVID-19. TCRdb's copy holds only in-frame clones and misses some; the assay was immunoSEQ multiplex PCR. Here the sample spans about 220,000 clones, approximately 80% being singletons. Sample: peripheral blood. The receptors stem from a man aged 30-40 years with active or convalescent COVID-19. Each CDR3 is given with its conserved first and last residue. The D gene is left open where the match is weak. For some rows the clone size is stated as once, few or many, or as a class when expanded; others skip it.

abundance,d_gene,v_gene,j_gene,CDR3nt,CDR3aa
.,.,TRBV4-3,TRBJ2-2,TGCGCCAGCAGCCAAGATGGGGGGACCCTTGGGGCCGGGGAGCTGTTTTTT,CASSQDGGTLGAGELFF
.,.,TRBV24-1,TRBJ2-3,TGTGCCACCAGTGATAGACAGGATTTCACAGATACGCAGTATTTT,CATSDRQDFTDTQYF
.,TRBD2,TRBV7-9,TRBJ2-1,TGTGCCAGCAGCCTTAGCGGGGGCGCCTACAATGAGCAGTTCTTC,CASSLSGGAYNEQFF
.,.,TRBV6-5,TRBJ2-5,TGTGCCAGCAGAGAGAGGGGGTTGGAGACCCAGTACTTC,CASRERGLETQYF
.,.,TRBV7-9,TRBJ1-2,TGTGCCAGCAGCTTATCAGGGCCTGCCTATGGCTACACCTTC,CASSLSGPAYGYTF
.,TRBD2,TRBV7-2,TRBJ2-5,TGTGCCAGCAGCTCACTAGCGGAGACCCAGTACTTC,CASSSLAETQYF
.,TRBD2,TRBV24-1,TRBJ2-1,TGTGCCACCAGTGATTTAAGGACTAGCAACAATGAGCAGTTCTTC,CATSDLRTSNNEQFF
.,.,TRBV5-1,TRBJ1-4,TGCGCCAGCAGCCCAGGGGTTTCGTCGGGGGAAAAACTGTTTTTT,CASSPGVSSGEKLFF
.,TRBD1,TRBV2,TRBJ2-7,TGTGCCAGCACGCGGACAGGGAACTACGAGCAGTACTTC,CASTRTGNYEQYF
.,TRBD1,TRBV5-5,TRBJ1-5,TGTGCCAGCAGCTCCAGGACAGGAAGCAATCAGCCCCAGCATTTT,CASSSRTGSNQPQHF
.,.,TRBV3-1/TRBV3-2,TRBJ2-7,TGTGCCAGCAGCCAAGCCTTCGGGGACGAGCAGTACTTC,CASSQAFGDEQYF
once,.,TRBV12-3/TRBV12-4,TRBJ2-7,TGTGCCAGCAGGCAGACTAGTGGCGAGCAGTACTTC,CASRQTSGEQYF
.,TRBD1,TRBV28,TRBJ1-2,TGTGCCAGCAGTGTGGCAGGGGGTTGGAACTATGGCTACACCTTC,CASSVAGGWNYGYTF
.,TRBD1,TRBV7-2,TRBJ1-4,TGTGCCAGCAGCTTAGCGCGGGTCAGGGGGCCTCAGGGGGCTAATGAAAAACTGTTTTTT,CASSLARVRGPQGANEKLFF
.,.,TRBV5-1,TRBJ1-3,TGCGCCAGCAGCAGGGACAAACTCTTTGTCTCTGGAAACACCATATATTTT,CASSRDKLFVSGNTIYF
.,TRBD2,TRBV5-1,TRBJ2-7,TGCGCCAGCAGCCAGGGACTAGCGGTCCACGAGCAGTACTTC,CASSQGLAVHEQYF
.,.,TRBV28,TRBJ2-3,TGTGCCAGCAGTTTTCAGATTAGCACAGATACGCAGTATTTT,CASSFQISTDTQYF
.,TRBD1,TRBV9,TRBJ1-2,TGTGCCAGCAGCTCGCGACCCGGGACAGATTATGGCTACACCTTC,CASSSRPGTDYGYTF
.,TRBD2,TRBV14,TRBJ2-3,TGTGCCAGCAGCCAAGCGTGGGGGACTAGCGGGAGGGTTCGGGCAGATACGCAGTATTTT,CASSQAWGTSGRVRADTQYF
.,TRBD1,TRBV7-2,TRBJ2-3,TGTGCCAGCAGCAGGGGGCTTGGTACAGATACGCAGTATTTT,CASSRGLGTDTQYF
.,.,TRBV28,TRBJ2-3,TGTGCCAGCAGTCCCTGGGGGGATAACACAGATACGCAGTATTTT,CASSPWGDNTDTQYF
.,TRBD1,TRBV5-1,TRBJ2-7,TGCGCCAGCAGCTTGGGAGGGACAGGGATCCGTAACGAGCAGTACTTC,CASSLGGTGIRNEQYF
.,TRBD1,TRBV30,TRBJ1-4,TGTGCCTGGAGCCGGGACAGGATTAATGAAAAACTGTTTTTT,CAWSRDRINEKLFF
.,.,TRBV3-1/TRBV3-2,TRBJ1-1,TGTGCCAGCAGCCCCCCCCTCGCATACCTGGCCTTTCAGGTCTTT,CASSPPLAYLAFQVF
.,.,TRBV24-1,TRBJ1-5,TGTGCCACCAGTGATTCCAGGGAAGGGCCCAATCAGCCCCAGCATTTT,CATSDSREGPNQPQHF
.,TRBD1,TRBV6-5,TRBJ1-5,TGTGCCAGCAGTACTCCGGGACAGAATCAGCCCCAGCATTTT,CASSTPGQNQPQHF
.,.,TRBV29-1,TRBJ2-5,TGCAGCGTTGACCCCGCTAGCACGGGGGAGACCCAGTACTTC,CSVDPASTGETQYF
.,TRBD2,TRBV19,TRBJ2-1,TGTGCCAGTTTGACTAGCGGGAGCCATGAGCAGTTCTTC,CASLTSGSHEQFF
.,TRBD1,TRBV5-1,TRBJ2-7,TGCGCCAGCAGCGACCGGGACAGGGTCGACGAGCAGTACTTC,CASSDRDRVDEQYF
.,.,TRBV2,TRBJ2-7,TGTGCCAGCAGTGAACGGCAGGTAAACTCCTACGAGCAGTACTTC,CASSERQVNSYEQYF
.,TRBD1,TRBV19,TRBJ1-5,TGTGCCAGTAGTATCCGAATTCACAGGGGGCGTCAGCCCCAGCATTTT,CASSIRIHRGRQPQHF
.,.,TRBV7-8,TRBJ1-6,TGTGCCAGCAGCCATAACAGGTCACCCCTCCACTTT,CASSHNRSPLHF
.,.,TRBV3-1/TRBV3-2,TRBJ1-1,TGTGCCAGCAGCTCTCGGAGTCCGAACACTGAAGCTTTCTTT,CASSSRSPNTEAFF
.,.,TRBV19,TRBJ1-2,TGTGCCAGTAGTACACAGGGAAACTATGGCTACACCTTC,CASSTQGNYGYTF
.,.,TRBV15,TRBJ1-4,TGTGCCACCAGCAGAGGGGCCGTTAATGAAAAACTGTTTTTT,CATSRGAVNEKLFF
.,.,TRBV7-2,TRBJ1-6,TGTGCCAGCAGCCCGTTGGGCCCACGGGGGACTTCACCCCTCCACTTT,CASSPLGPRGTSPLHF
.,TRBD1,TRBV4-3,TRBJ2-7,TGCGCCAGCAGCCCAAATTTCGGGACAGGGCTCTACGAGCAGTACTTC,CASSPNFGTGLYEQYF
.,TRBD1,TRBV7-9,TRBJ1-2,TGTGCCAGCAGCCCGGCGGGACAGGGAAATTTTGGCTACACCTTC,CASSPAGQGNFGYTF
.,.,TRBV2,TRBJ1-2,TGTGCCAGCGGCGTGAGGGTGCTCTATGGCTACACCTTC,CASGVRVLYGYTF
.,.,TRBV9,TRBJ1-1,TGTGCCAGCTTGCTGGGGCCTAAGTCCATGAACACTGAAGCTTTCTTT,CASLLGPKSMNTEAFF
.,.,TRBV27,TRBJ2-2,TGTGCCAGCAGTATTAGCGGGAACACCGGGGAGCTGTTTTTT,CASSISGNTGELFF
.,.,TRBV6-6,TRBJ1-2,TGTGCCAGCAGAATCTATTCCGGGAACTATGGCTACACCTTC,CASRIYSGNYGYTF
.,TRBD2,TRBV11-2,TRBJ2-7,TGTGCCAGCAGCTTAGATAGGGGGACTAGCCTCTACGAGCAGTACTTC,CASSLDRGTSLYEQYF
.,TRBD2,TRBV28,TRBJ2-7,TGTGCCAGCAGGACAAGCGGGAGCTCCTACGAGCAGTACTTC,CASRTSGSSYEQYF
.,.,TRBV2,TRBJ1-1,TGTGCCAGCAGTAGGGGGGGGGCCACTGAAGCTTTCTTT,CASSRGGATEAFF
.,.,TRBV5-1,TRBJ1-1,TGCGCCAGCAGCTTCGCGGGGAGACCCCTAAACACTGAAGCTTTCTTT,CASSFAGRPLNTEAFF
.,TRBD2,TRBV4-1,TRBJ2-2,TGCGCCAGCAGAGTTAGCGGGGCGTCGAACACCGGGGAGCTGTTTTTT,CASRVSGASNTGELFF
.,.,TRBV28,TRBJ1-2,TGTGCCAGCAGTTCGCACAGCTATGGCTACACCTTC,CASSSHSYGYTF
.,TRBD1,TRBV28,TRBJ2-4,TGTGCCAGCAGGGGTGGGACAGGGGGCGTAATGGCCAAAAACATTCAGTACTTC,CASRGGTGGVMAKNIQYF